A single sample is the source of the 7 T cell receptor beta chains below, sequenced in a study of cytomegalovirus exposure and HLA in healthy donors. Profiling relied on immunoSEQ multiplex PCR, and the TCRdb table lists in-frame clones only, not all of them. The sample consists of 130,000 to 150,000 clones, 85% to 90% of them appearing once. What was sequenced was PBMCs. The source of these receptors is a woman between 18 and 29 years old in good health and CMV-seropositive.

The chain is built from TRBV15 and TRBJ1-4, with 9 bases aligning to TRBD1. The CDR3 is 17 amino acids. The germline V gene has CDR1 LNHNV and CDR2 YYDKDF (reference sequence). V lost 9 bases to trimming and J lost 5 bases; unmatched junction nucleotides: 16. Here the CDR3 reads CATGDREIHVSNEKLFF. The CDR3 coding sequence is TGTGCCACGGGGGACAGGGAGATCCATGTATCAAATGAAAAACTGTTTTTT. Full variable domain (remainder filled in from reference TRBV15 and TRBJ1-4): DAMVIQNPRYQVTQFGKPVTLSCSQTLNHNVMYWYQQKSSQAPKLLFHYYDKDFNNEADTPDNFQSRRPNTSFCFLDIRSPGLGDTAMYLCATGDREIHVSNEKLFFGSGTQLSVL.

This chain uses TRBV15 with TRBJ1-5; 7 nucleotides agree with TRBD1. This CDR3 has 16 amino acids. Trimming at V came to 5 bases and at J to 5 bases, leaving 12 bases not matched to a gene. Germline V gives CDR1 LNHNV, CDR2 YYDKDF (reference sequence). The CDR3 here is CATSAVWQGEDQPQHF. In DNA, the CDR3 is TGTGCCACCAGCGCAGTTTGGCAGGGGGAGGATCAGCCCCAGCATTTT.

The chain recombines TRBV15 with TRBJ2-7, with TRBD2 matching over 11 bases. The CDR3 runs to 15 residues. Trimming cost V 4 bases and J 1 base; bases outside gene matches: 3. Germline values: CDR1 LNHNV, CDR2 YYDKDF (reference sequence). The CDR3 DNA sequence: TGTGCCACCAGCACCTCTAGCGGGGGGTCCTACGAGCAGTACTTC. The encoded protein is CATSTSSGGSYEQYF.

This clone is a singleton in its sample. The chain recombines TRBV7-9 with TRBJ2-5, with 12 bases aligning to TRBD2. V was pared by 4 bases and J by 5 bases, with 14 bases of the junction left unmatched. Germline CDR1 SEHNR, CDR2 FQNEAQ (reference sequence). This CDR3 comprises 18 residues. CDR3 sequence (DNA): TGTGCCAGCAGCTCGGCGGTAAAGACTAGCGGGGGTAGGGAGACCCAGTACTTC. This encodes CASSSAVKTSGGRETQYF. Full variable domain (missing parts from reference TRBV7-9 and TRBJ2-5): DTGVSQNPRHKITKRGQNVTFRCDPISEHNRLYWYRQTLGQGPEFLTYFQNEAQLEKSRLLSDRFSAERPKGSFSTLEIQRTEQGDSAMYLCASSSAVKTSGGRETQYFGPGTRLLVL.

The chain carries TRBV5-6 and TRBJ1-5; possible D gene TRBD1, 5 bases. Between the trimmed V and J ends, which lost 0 bases and 5 bases, there was a span of 9 bases. The CDR3 spans 14 residues. Germline V gene lookup returns CDR1 SGHDT and CDR2 YYEEEE. The CDR3: CASSLVGGDQPQHF. In nucleotides, the CDR3 is TGTGCCAGCAGCTTGGTTGGGGGGGATCAGCCCCAGCATTTT.

This clone was observed a single time. The chain joins TRBV19 to TRBJ2-5, with no clear D. The V gene lost 5 bases and the J gene lost 5 bases, with 15 bases spanning the gap. Germline CDR1 is LNHDA and CDR2 is SQIVND (reference sequence). The CDR3 runs to 14 residues. The DNA of the CDR3 is TGTGCCAGTAGTTTTCGGTTAAACGGGGAGACCCAGTACTTC. It specifies CASSFRLNGETQYF.

This clone was detected once. CDR3 nucleotide sequence: TGTGCCAGCAGCTCGGGGTTAGGACTAGCGGCAACTAGCACAGATACGCAGTATTTT. It codes for CASSSGLGLAATSTDTQYF. This chain joins TRBV5-4 and TRBJ2-3; 10 bases are shared with TRBD2. Germline loops: CDR1 SGHNT, CDR2 YYREEE (reference sequence). V lost 3 bases to trimming and J lost 0 bases; unmatched junction nucleotides: 13. The CDR3 loop spans 19 amino acids.